This T cell receptor beta chain was obtained from a study of cytomegalovirus exposure and HLA in healthy donors. The germline V gene has CDR1 MNHEY and CDR2 SMNVEV (reference sequence). The CDR3 loop spans 16 amino acids. V shed 6 bases and J shed 0 bases, with 16 bases lying between them. In the PCR, 60 Vbeta and 13 Jbeta primers were used. Clones were read by immunoSEQ multiplex PCR, and TCRdb kept only the in-frame ones, dropping some. The sample records some 63,000 clones, around 80% being singletons. Among the donors, all were healthy bone marrow donors. Sequencing was performed on PBMCs. The chain couples TRBV27 to TRBJ2-3; tentative D call: TRBD2 (7 bases). The clonotype was recovered from a woman aged 40-49 years in good health and CMV-seronegative. The CDR3, as DNA: TGTGCCAGCAGCATGCGGGGAGGGGGGAGCACAGATACGCAGTATTTT. Protein product: CASSMRGGGSTDTQYF.